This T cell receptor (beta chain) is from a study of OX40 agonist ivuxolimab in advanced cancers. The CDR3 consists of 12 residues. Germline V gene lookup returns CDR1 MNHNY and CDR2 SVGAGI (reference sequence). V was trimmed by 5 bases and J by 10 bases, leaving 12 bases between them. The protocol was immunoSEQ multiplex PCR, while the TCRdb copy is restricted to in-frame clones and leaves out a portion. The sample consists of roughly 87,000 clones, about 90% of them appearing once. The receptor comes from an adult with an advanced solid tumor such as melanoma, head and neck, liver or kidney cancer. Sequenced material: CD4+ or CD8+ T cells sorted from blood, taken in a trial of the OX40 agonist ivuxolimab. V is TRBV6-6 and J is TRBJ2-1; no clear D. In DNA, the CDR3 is TGTGCCAGCAGTGACTTCGAAGAGGAGCAGTTCTTC. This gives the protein CASSDFEEEQFF.